Listed below are T cell receptor beta chains from one sample, sequenced in a study of blood T cell repertoires in COVID-19. Using immunoSEQ multiplex PCR, the repertoire was profiled, and TCRdb retains in-frame clones only, with some absent. The sample has 140,000 to 150,000 clones, around 86% seen once. The sequencing sample was made of PBMCs or T cells enriched from blood (not recorded which). The source is a man aged 60-69 years who had recovered from COVID-19. Both conserved end residues are part of each CDR3. Fields, in order: D gene, clone size, V gene, J gene, CDR3 DNA, CDR3 protein. D genes are given only for firm matches. Expanded clones get a size class; other rows say once, few or many, or leave the size out.

TRBD1	once	TRBV28	TRBJ1-5	TGTGCCAGCAGTTTATGGACAGGGGTTCAGCCCCAGCATTTT	CASSLWTGVQPQHF
.	.	TRBV9	TRBJ1-3	TGTGCCAGCAGCCCGGGGGGTGGCTCTGGAAACACCATATATTTT	CASSPGGGSGNTIYF
.	.	TRBV7-8	TRBJ1-2	TGTGCCAGCAGCTTATCCGAGGTTAACTATGGCTACACCTTC	CASSLSEVNYGYTF
TRBD2	.	TRBV30	TRBJ2-1	TGTGCCTGGAGTAAAACGACTAGCGGCAATGAGCAGTTCTTC	CAWSKTTSGNEQFF
.	few	TRBV4-1	TRBJ2-5	TGCGCCAGCGGGGGGGCAATCCAAGAGACCCAGTACTTC	CASGGAIQETQYF
.	.	TRBV10-3	TRBJ2-3	TGTGCCATCAGTGAGTCTGCAGGGGCAAATACGCAGTATTTT	CAISESAGANTQYF
TRBD1	.	TRBV20-1	TRBJ2-7	TGCAGTGCTAGTCAAGTCGGGACAGGGGTAGGCGAGCAGTACTTC	CSASQVGTGVGEQYF
.	once	TRBV5-1	TRBJ1-3	TGCGCCAGCAGCTTGGGCCTGCCGACGAGGGGAAACACCATATATTTT	CASSLGLPTRGNTIYF
.	.	TRBV28	TRBJ2-5	TGTGCCAGCAGGGGGAGAGAGACCCAGTACTTC	CASRGRETQYF
.	.	TRBV3-1/TRBV3-2	TRBJ1-3	TGTGCCAGCAGCCATCGAGAGGCTGGAAACACCATATATTTT	CASSHREAGNTIYF